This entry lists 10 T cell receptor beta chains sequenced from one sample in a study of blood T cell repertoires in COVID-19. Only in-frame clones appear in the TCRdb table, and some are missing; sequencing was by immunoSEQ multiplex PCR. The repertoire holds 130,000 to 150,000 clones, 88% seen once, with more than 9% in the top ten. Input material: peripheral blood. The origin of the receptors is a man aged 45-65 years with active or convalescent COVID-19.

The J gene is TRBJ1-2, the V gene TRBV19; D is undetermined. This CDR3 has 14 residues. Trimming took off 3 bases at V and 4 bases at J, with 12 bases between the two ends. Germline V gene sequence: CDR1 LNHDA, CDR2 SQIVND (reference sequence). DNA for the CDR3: TGTGCCAGTAGTATGCGTGCGGCAGTCTATGGCTACACCTTC. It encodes CASSMRAAVYGYTF.

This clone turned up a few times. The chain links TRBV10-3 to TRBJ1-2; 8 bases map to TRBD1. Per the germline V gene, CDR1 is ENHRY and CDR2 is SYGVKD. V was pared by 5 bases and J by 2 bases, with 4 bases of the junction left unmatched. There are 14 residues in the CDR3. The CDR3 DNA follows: TGTGCCATCAGTTATGGACAGGGAAACTATGGCTACACCTTC. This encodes CAISYGQGNYGYTF.

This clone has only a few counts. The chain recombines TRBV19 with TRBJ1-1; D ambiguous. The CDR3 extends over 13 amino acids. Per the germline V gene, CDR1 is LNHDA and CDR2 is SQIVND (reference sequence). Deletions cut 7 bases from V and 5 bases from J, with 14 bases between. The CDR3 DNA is TGTGCCAGTATCCACACCCCCGGGACTGAAGCTTTCTTT. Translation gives CASIHTPGTEAFF.

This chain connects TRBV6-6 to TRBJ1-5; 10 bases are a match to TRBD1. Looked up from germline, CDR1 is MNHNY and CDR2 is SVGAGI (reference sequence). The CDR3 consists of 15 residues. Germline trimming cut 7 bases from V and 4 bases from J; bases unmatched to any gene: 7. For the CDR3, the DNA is TGTGCCAGCAATAGCGGGACAGGGGAAAATCAGCCCCAGCATTTT. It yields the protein CASNSGTGENQPQHF.

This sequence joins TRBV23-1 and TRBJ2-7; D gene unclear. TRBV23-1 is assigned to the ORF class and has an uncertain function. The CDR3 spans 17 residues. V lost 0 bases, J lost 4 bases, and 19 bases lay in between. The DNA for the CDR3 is TGCGCCAGCAGTCAATCGAAGAGCTTCTTCGGTTTGTACGAGCAGTACTTC. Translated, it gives CASSQSKSFFGLYEQYF.

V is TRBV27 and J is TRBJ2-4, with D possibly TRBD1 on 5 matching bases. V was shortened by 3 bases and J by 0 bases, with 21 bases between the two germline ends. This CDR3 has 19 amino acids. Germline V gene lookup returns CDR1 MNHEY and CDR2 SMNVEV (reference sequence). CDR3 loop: CASSFPCLEDTLAKNIQYF. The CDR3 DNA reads TGTGCCAGCAGTTTCCCGTGCCTCGAGGACACCTTAGCCAAAAACATTCAGTACTTC.

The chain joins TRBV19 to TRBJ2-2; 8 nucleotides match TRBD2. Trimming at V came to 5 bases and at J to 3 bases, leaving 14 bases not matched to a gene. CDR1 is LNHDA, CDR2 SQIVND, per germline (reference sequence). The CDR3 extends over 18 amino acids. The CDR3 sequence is CASSARGSSGIYTGELFF. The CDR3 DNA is TGTGCCAGTAGTGCCAGGGGAAGTAGCGGGATCTACACCGGGGAGCTGTTTTTT.

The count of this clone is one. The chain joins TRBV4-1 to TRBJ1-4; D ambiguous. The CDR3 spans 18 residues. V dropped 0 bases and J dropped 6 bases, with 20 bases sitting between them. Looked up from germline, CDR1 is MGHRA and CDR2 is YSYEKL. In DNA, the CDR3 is TGCGCCAGCAGCCAAGACCTGGCTATGGGTCGGGGTTATGAAAAACTGTTTTTT. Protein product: CASSQDLAMGRGYEKLFF.

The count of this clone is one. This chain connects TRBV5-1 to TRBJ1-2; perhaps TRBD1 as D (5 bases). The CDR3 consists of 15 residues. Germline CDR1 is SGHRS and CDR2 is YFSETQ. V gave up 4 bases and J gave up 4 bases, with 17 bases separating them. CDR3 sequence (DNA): TGCGCCAGCAGCCGGGGGGAGGGCGGATCCTATGGCTACACCTTC. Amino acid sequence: CASSRGEGGSYGYTF. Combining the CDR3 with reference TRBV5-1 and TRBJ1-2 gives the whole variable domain KAGVTQTPRYLIKTRGQQVTLSCSPISGHRSVSWYQQTPGQGLQFLFEYFSETQRNKGNFPGRFSGRQFSNSRSEMNVSTLELGDSALYLCASSRGEGGSYGYTFGSGTRLTVV.

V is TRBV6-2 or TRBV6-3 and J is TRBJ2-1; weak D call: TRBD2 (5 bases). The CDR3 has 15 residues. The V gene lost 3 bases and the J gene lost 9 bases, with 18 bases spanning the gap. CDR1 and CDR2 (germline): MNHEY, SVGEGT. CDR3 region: CASSYPIATTFEQFF. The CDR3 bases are TGTGCCAGCAGTTATCCTATAGCGACTACATTTGAGCAGTTCTTC.